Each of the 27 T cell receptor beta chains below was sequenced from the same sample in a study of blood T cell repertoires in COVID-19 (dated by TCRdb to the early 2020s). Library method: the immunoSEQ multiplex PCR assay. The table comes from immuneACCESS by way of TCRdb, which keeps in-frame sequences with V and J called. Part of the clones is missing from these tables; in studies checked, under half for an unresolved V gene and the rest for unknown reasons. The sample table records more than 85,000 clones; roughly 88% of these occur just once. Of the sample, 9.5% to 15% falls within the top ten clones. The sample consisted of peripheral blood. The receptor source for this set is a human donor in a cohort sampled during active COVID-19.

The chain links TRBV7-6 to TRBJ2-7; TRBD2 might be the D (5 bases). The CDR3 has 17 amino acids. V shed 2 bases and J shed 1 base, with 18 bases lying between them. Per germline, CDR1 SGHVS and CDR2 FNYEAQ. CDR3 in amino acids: CASSLPTSSGESYEQYF. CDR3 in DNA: TGTGCCAGCAGCTTACCTACGTCCTCCGGGGAGTCCTACGAGCAGTACTTC.

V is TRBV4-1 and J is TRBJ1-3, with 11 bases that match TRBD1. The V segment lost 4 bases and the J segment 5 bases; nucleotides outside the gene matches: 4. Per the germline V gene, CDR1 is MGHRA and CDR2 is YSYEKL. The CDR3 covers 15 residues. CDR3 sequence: CASSPGQGARNTIYF. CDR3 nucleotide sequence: TGCGCCAGCAGCCCTGGACAGGGGGCGAGAAACACCATATATTTT.

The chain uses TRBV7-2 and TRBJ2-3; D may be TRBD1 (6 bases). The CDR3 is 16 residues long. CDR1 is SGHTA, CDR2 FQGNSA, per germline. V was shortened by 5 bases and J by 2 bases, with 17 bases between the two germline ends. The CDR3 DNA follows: TGTGCCAGCAGCATTCCGGGACATCCTTTCACAGATACGCAGTATTTT. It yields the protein CASSIPGHPFTDTQYF.

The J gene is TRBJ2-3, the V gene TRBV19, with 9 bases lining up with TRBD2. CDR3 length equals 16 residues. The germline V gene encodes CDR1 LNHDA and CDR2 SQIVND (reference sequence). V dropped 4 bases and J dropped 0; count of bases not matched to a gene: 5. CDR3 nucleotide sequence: TGTGCCAGTAGTAGACATCTAGCGGGAAGCACAGATACGCAGTATTTT. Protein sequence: CASSRHLAGSTDTQYF.

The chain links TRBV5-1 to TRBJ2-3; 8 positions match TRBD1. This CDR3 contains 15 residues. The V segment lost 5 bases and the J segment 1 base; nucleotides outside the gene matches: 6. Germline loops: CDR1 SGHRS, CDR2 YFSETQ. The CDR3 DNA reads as TGCGCCAGCAGACCTCCGGGACAGGGCACAGATACGCAGTATTTT. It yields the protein CASRPPGQGTDTQYF.

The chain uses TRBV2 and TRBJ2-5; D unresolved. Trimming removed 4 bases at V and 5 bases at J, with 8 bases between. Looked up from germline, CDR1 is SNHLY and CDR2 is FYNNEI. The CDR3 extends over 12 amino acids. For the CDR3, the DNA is TGTGCCAGCAGTGTTAGTCGGGAGACCCAGTACTTC. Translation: CASSVSRETQYF. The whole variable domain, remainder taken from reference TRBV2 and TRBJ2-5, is EPEVTQTPSHQVTQMGQEVILRCVPISNHLYFYWYRQILGQKVEFLVSFYNNEISEKSEIFDDQFSVERPDGSNFTLKIRSTKLEDSAMYFCASSVSRETQYFGPGTRLLVL.

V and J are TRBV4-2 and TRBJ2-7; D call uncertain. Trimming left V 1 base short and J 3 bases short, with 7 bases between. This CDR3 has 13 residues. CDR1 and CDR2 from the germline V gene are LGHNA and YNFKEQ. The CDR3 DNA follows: TGTGCCAGCAGCCAAGGTCCCGGCTACGAGCAGTACTTC. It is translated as CASSQGPGYEQYF.

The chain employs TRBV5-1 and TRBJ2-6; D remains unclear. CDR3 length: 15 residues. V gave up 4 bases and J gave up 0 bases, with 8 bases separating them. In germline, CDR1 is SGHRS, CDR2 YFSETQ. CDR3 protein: CASSPSFSGANVLTF. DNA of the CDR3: TGCGCCAGCAGCCCCAGTTTCTCTGGGGCCAACGTCCTGACTTTC.

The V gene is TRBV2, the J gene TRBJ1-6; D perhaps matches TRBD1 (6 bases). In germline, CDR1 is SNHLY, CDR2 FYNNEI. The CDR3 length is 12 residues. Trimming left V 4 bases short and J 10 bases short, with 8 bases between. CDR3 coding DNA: TGTGCCAGCAGTGGGACAGACTCACCCCTCCACTTT. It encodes CASSGTDSPLHF.

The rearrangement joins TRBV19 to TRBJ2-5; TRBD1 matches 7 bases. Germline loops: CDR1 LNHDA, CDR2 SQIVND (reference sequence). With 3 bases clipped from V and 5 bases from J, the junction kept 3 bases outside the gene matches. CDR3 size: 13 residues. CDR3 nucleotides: TGTGCCAGTAGTATTAACAGGGGTGAGACCCAGTACTTC. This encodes CASSINRGETQYF.

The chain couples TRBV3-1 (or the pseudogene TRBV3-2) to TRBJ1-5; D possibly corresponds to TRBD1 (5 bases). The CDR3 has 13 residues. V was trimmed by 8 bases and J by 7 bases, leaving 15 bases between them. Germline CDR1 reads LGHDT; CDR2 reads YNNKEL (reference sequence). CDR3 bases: TGTGCCAGCGGGGGAGTCGGAGGGCAGCCCCAGCATTTT. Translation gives CASGGVGGQPQHF.

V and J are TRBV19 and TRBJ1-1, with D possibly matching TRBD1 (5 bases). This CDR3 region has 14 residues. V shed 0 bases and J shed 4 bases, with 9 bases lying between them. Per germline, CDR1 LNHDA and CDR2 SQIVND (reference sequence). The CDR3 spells CASSIDRVGTEAFF. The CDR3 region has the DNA TGTGCCAGTAGTATAGACAGGGTGGGCACTGAAGCTTTCTTT.

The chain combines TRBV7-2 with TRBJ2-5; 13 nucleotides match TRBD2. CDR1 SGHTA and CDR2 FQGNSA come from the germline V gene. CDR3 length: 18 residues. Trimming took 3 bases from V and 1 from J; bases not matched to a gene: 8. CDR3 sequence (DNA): TGTGCCAGCAGCTTCCAGACTAGCGGGAGGACTCTCCAAGAGACCCAGTACTTC. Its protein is CASSFQTSGRTLQETQYF.

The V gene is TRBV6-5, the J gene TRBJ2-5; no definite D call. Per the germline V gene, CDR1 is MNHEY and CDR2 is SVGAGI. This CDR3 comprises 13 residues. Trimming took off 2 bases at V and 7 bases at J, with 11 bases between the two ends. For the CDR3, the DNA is TGTGCCAGCAGTTACGAGAGGTCTGGGACCCAGTACTTC. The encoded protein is CASSYERSGTQYF.

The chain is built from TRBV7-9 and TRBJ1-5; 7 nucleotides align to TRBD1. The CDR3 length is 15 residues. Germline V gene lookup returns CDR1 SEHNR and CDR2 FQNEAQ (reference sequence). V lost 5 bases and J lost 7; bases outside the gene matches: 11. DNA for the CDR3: TGTGCCAGCAGCGGGACAGCGGGGGGCCGGCAGCCCCAGCATTTT. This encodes CASSGTAGGRQPQHF.

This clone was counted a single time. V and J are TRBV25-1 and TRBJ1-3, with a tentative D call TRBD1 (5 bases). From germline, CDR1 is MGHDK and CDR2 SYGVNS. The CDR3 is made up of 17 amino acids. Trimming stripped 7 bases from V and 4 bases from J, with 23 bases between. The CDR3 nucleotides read TGTGCCAGCACCGGCCCCCTATGGGGGGAAGTCGGAAACACCATATATTTT. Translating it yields CASTGPLWGEVGNTIYF.

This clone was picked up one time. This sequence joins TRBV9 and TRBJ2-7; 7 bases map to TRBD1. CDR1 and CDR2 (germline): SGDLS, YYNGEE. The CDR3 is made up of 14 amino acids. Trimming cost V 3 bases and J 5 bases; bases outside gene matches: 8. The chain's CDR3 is CASSAEGTADEQYF. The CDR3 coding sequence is TGTGCCAGCAGCGCAGAGGGGACAGCTGACGAGCAGTACTTC.

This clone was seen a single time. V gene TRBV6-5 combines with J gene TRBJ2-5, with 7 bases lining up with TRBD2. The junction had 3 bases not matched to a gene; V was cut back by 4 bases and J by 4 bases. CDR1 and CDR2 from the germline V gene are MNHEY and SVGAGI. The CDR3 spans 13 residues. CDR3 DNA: TGTGCCAGCAGTTGGCGCGGGGGAGAGACCCAGTACTTC. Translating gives CASSWRGGETQYF.

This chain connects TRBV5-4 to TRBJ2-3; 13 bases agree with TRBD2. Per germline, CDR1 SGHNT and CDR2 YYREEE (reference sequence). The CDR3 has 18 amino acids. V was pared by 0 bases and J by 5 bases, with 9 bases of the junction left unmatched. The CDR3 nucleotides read TGTGCCAGCAGCTTGGCCCAACTAGCGGGGGGGCGAGGAGATACGCAGTATTTT. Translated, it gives CASSLAQLAGGRGDTQYF.

The CDR3 reads CASGRGDQPQHF. The CDR3 bases are TGTGCCAGCGGGAGGGGGGATCAGCCCCAGCATTTT. The rearrangement uses TRBV6-5 and TRBJ1-5; a possible D gene is TRBD1 (6 bases). CDR1 is MNHEY, CDR2 SVGAGI, per germline. The germline V and J ends were trimmed by 8 bases and 5 bases, with 10 bases remaining between them. CDR3 length: 12 residues.

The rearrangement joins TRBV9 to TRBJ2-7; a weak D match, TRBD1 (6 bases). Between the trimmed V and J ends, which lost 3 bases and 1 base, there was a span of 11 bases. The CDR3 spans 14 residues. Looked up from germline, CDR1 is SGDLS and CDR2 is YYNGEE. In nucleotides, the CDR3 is TGTGCCAGCAGCGCCCCCGGACAGTCCTACGAGCAGTACTTC. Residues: CASSAPGQSYEQYF.

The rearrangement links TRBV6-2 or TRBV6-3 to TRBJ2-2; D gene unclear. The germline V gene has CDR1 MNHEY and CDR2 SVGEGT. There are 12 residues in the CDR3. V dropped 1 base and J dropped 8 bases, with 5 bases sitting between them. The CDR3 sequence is CASSYLAGELFF. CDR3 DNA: TGTGCCAGCAGTTACTTGGCTGGGGAGCTGTTTTTT.

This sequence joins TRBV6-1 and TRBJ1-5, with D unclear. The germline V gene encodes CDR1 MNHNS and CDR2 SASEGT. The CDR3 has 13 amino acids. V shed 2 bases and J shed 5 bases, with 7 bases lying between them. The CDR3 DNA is TGTGCCAGCAGTGAAAACTCTGATCAGCCCCAGCATTTT. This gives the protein CASSENSDQPQHF.

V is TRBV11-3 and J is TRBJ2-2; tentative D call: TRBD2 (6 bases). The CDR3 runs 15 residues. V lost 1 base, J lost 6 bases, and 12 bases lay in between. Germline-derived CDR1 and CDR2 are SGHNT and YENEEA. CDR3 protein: CASSLGGGLAGELFF. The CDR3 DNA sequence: TGTGCCAGCAGCTTAGGCGGAGGGCTAGCCGGGGAGCTGTTTTTT.

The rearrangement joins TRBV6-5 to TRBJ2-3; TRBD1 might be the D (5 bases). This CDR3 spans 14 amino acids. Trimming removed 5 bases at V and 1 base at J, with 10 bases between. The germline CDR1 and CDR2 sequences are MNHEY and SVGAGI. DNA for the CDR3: TGTGCCAGCAGTCAGGGTCTTCGCACAGATACGCAGTATTTT. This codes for CASSQGLRTDTQYF.

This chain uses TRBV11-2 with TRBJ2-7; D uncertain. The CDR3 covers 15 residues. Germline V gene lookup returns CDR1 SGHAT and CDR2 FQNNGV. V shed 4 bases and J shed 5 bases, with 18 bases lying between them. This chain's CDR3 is CASSSPRSYGNEQYF. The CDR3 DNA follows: TGTGCCAGCAGCTCACCGAGGTCCTATGGAAACGAGCAGTACTTC. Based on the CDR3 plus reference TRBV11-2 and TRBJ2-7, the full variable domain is EAGVAQSPRYKIIEKRQSVAFWCNPISGHATLYWYQQILGQGPKLLIQFQNNGVVDDSQLPKDRFSAERLKGVDSTLKIQPAKLEDSAVYLCASSSPRSYGNEQYFGPGTRLTVT.

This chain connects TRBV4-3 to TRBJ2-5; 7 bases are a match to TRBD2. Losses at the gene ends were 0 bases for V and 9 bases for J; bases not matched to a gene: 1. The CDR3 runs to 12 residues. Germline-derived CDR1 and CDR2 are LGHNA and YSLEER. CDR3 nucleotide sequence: TGCGCCAGCAGCCAAGATCGGGGGGCCCAGTACTTC. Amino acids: CASSQDRGAQYF.